This T cell receptor beta chain was captured by sequencing in a study of shared clonotypes between healthy human individuals. The CDR3 runs to 13 residues. V was pared by 1 base and J by 4 bases, with 9 bases between. Germline V lookup: CDR1 SGHTS, CDR2 YDEGEE. The table lists this clone with a count of one. Profiled with immunoSEQ multiplex PCR; TCRdb holds only in-frame clones, not every one. The sample contains some 2.1 million clones, 85% to 95% of which appear only once. This sequence was found in a man younger than 35 in good health. The sequencing sample was made of naive CD4+ T cells sorted from blood. Subset described: CD45RA+ positively selected. The chain recombines TRBV5-8 with TRBJ2-7; a weak D match, TRBD2 (6 bases). This chain's CDR3 is CASSLWGDYEQYF. For the CDR3, the DNA is TGTGCCAGCAGCTTGTGGGGGGATTACGAGCAGTACTTC.